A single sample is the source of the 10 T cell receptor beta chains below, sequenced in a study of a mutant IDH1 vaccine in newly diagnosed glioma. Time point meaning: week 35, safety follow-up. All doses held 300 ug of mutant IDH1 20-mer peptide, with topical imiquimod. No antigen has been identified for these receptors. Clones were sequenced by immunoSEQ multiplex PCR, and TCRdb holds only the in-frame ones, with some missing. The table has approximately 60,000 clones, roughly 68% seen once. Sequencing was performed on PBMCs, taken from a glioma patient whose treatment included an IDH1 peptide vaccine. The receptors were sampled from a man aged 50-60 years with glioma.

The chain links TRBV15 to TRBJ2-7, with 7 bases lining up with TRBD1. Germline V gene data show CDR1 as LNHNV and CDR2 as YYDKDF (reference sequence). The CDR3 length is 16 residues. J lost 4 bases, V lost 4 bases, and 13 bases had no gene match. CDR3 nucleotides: TGTGCCACCAGCAAGGGATTCGGGACAGCTAAGTACGAGCAGTACTTC. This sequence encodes CATSKGFGTAKYEQYF.

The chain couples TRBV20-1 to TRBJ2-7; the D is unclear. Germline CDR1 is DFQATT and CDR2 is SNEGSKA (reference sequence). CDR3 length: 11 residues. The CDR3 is CGVRRSYEQYF. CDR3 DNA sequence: TGCGGGGTCCGGAGATCCTACGAGCAGTACTTC.

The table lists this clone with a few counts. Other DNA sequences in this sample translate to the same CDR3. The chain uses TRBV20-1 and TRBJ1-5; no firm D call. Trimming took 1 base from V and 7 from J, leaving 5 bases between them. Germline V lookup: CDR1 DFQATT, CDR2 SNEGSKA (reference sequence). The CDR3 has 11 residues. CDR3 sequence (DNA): TGCAGTGCTAGAGTGGGCCAGCCCCAGCATTTT. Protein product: CSARVGQPQHF.

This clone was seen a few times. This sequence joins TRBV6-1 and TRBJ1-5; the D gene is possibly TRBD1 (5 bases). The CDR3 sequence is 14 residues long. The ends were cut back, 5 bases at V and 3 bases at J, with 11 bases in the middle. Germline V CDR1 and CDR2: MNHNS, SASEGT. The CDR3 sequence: CASSKVGDNQPQHF. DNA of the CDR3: TGTGCCAGCAGTAAGGTGGGGGACAATCAGCCCCAGCATTTT.

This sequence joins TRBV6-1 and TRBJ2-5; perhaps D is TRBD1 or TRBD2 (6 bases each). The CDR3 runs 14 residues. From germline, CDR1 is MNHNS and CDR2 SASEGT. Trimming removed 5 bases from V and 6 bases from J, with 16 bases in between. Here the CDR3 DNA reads TGTGCCAGCAGTCTTGAGGGGGGCCCCAAGACCCAGTACTTC. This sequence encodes CASSLEGGPKTQYF.

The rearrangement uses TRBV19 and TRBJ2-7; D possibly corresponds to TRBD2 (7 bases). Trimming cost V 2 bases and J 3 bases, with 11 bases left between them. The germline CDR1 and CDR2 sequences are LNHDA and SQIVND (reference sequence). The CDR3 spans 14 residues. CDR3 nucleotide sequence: TGTGCCAGTAGTATAACGGGGGGCCTCTACGAGCAGTACTTC. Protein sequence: CASSITGGLYEQYF.

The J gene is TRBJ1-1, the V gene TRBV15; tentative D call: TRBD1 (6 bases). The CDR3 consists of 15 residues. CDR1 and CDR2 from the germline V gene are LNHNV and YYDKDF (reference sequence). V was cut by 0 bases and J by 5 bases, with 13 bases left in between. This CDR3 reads CATSRDRGGGTEAFF. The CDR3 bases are TGTGCCACCAGCAGAGATAGAGGGGGAGGGACTGAAGCTTTCTTT.

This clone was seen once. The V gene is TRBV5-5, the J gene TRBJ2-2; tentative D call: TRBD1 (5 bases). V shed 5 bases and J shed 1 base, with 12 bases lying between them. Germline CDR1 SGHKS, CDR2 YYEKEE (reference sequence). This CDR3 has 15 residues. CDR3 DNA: TGTGCCAGCAGACCGACAGTTCGGAACACCGGGGAGCTGTTTTTT. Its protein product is CASRPTVRNTGELFF. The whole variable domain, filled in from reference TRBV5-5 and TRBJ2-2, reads DAGVTQSPTHLIKTRGQQVTLRCSPISGHKSVSWYQQVLGQGPQFIFQYYEKEERGRGNFPDRFSARQFPNYSSELNVNALLLGDSALYLCASRPTVRNTGELFFGEGSRLTVL.

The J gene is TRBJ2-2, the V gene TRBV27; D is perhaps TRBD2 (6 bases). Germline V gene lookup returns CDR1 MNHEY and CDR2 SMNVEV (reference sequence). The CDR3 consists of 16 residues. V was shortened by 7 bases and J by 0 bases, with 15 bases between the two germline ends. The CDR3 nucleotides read TGTGCCAGCACCTTGTGGGGGGAGTCGAACACCGGGGAGCTGTTTTTT. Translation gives CASTLWGESNTGELFF.

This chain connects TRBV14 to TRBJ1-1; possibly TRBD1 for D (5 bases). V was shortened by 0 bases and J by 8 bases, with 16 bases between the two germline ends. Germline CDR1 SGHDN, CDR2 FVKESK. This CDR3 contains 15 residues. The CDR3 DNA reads TGTGCCAGCAGCCAAGATAATTGGGGAGGGACCGAAGCTTTCTTT. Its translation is CASSQDNWGGTEAFF.